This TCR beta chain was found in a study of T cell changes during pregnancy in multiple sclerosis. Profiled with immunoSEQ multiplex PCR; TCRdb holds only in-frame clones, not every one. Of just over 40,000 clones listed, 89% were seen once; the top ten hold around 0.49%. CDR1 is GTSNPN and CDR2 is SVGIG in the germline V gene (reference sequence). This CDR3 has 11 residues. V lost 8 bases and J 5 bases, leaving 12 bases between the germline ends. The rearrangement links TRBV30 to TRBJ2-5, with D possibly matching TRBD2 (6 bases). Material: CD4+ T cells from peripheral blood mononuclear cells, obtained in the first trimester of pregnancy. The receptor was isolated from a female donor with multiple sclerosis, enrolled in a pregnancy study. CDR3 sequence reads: CAAGLGETQYF. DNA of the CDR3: TGTGCCGCGGGATTGGGGGAGACCCAGTACTTC. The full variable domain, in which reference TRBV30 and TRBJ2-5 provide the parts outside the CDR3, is SQTIHQWPATLVQPVGSPLSLECTVEGTSNPNLYWYRQAAGRGLQLLFYSVGIGQISSEVPQNLSASRPQDRQFILSSKKLLLSDSGFYLCAAGLGETQYFGPGTRLLVL.